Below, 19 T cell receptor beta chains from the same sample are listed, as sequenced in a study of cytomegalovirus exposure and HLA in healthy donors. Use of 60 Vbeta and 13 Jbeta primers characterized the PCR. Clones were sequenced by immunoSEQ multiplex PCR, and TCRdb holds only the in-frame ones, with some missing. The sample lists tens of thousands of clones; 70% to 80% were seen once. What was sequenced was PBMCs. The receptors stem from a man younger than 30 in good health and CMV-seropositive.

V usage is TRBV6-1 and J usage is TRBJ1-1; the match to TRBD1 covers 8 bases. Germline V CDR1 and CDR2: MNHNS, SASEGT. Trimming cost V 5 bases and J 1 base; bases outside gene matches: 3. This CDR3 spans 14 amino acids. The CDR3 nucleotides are TGTGCCAGCAGTCGGACAGGGCGGAACACTGAAGCTTTCTTT. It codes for CASSRTGRNTEAFF.

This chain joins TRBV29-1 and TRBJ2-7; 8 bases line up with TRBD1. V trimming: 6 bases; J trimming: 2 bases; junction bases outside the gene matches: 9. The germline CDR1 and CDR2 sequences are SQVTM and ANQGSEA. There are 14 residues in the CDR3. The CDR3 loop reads CSVATGTGTYEQYF. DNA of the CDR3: TGCAGCGTCGCAACTGGGACAGGAACCTACGAGCAGTACTTC.

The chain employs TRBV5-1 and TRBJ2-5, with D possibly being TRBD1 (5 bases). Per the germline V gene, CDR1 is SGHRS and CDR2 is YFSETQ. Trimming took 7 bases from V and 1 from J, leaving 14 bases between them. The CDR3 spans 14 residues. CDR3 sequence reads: CASGKGELQETQYF. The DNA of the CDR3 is TGCGCCAGCGGCAAAGGGGAACTCCAAGAGACCCAGTACTTC.

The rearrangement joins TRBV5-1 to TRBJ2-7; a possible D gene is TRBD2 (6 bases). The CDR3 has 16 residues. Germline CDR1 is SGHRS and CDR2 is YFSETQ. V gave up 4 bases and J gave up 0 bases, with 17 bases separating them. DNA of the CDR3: TGCGCCAGCAGCCTCCGGGACTCCGAGCTCTCCTACGAGCAGTACTTC. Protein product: CASSLRDSELSYEQYF.

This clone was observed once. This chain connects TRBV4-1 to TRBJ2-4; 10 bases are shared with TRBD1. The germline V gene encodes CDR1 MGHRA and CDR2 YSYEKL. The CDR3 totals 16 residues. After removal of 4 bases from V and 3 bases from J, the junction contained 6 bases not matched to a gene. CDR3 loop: CASSPTGQGFKNIQYF. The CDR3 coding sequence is TGCGCCAGCAGCCCTACGGGACAGGGGTTCAAAAACATTCAGTACTTC.

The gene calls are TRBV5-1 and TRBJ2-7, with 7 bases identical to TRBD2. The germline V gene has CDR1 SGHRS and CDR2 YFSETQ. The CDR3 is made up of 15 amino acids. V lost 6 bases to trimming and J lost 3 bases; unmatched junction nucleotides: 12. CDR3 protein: CASTSGEGLRYEQYF. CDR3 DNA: TGCGCCAGCACATCTGGGGAGGGGCTTCGCTACGAGCAGTACTTC.

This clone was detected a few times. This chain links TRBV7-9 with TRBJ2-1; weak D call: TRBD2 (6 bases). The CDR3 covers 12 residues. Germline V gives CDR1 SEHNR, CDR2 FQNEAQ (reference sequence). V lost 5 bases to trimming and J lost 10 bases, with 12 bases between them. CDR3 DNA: TGTGCCAGCAGCCCGACTAGTTACGAGCAGTTCTTC. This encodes CASSPTSYEQFF.

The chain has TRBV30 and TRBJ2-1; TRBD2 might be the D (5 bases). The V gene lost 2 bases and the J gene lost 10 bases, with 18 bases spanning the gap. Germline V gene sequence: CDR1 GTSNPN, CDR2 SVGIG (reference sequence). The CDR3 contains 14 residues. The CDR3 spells CAWSPAGGVREQFF. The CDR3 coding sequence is TGTGCCTGGAGTCCGGCGGGCGGCGTACGAGAGCAGTTCTTC. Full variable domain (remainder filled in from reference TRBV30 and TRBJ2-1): SQTIHQWPATLVQPVGSPLSLECTVEGTSNPNLYWYRQAAGRGLQLLFYSVGIGQISSEVPQNLSASRPQDRQFILSSKKLLLSDSGFYLCAWSPAGGVREQFFGPGTRLTVL.

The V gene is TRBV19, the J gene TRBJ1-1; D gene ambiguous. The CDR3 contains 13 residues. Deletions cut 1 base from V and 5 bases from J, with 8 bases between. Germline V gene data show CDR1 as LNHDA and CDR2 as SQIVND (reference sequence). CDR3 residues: CASSIVGRTEAFF. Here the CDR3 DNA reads TGTGCCAGTAGTATAGTCGGGAGGACTGAAGCTTTCTTT. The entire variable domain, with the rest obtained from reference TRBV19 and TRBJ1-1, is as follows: DGGITQSPKYLFRKEGQNVTLSCEQNLNHDAMYWYRQDPGQGLRLIYYSQIVNDFQKGDIAEGYSVSREKKESFPLTVTSAQKNPTAFYLCASSIVGRTEAFFGQGTRLTVV.

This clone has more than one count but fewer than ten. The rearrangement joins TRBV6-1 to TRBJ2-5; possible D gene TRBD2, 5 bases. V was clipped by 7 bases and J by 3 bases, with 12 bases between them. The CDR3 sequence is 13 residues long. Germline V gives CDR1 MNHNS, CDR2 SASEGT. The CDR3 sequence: CASTLPGKETQYF. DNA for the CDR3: TGTGCCAGCACCCTTCCGGGGAAAGAGACCCAGTACTTC.

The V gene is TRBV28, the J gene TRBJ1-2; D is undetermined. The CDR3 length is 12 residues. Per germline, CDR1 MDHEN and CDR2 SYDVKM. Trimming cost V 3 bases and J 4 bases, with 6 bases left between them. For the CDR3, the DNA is TGTGCCAGCAGTTTCCAACTCTATGGCTACACCTTC. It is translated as CASSFQLYGYTF.

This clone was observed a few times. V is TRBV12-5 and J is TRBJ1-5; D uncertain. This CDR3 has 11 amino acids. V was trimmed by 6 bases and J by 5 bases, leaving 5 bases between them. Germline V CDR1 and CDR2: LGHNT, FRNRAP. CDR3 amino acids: CASGNYQPQHF. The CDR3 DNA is TGTGCTAGTGGCAATTATCAGCCCCAGCATTTT.

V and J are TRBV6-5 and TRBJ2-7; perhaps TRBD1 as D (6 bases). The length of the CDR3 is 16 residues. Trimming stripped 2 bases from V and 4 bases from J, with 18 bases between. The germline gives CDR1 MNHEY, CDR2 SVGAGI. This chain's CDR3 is CASSYGMDSVGYEQYF. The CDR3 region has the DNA TGTGCCAGCAGTTACGGAATGGACAGTGTGGGTTACGAGCAGTACTTC.

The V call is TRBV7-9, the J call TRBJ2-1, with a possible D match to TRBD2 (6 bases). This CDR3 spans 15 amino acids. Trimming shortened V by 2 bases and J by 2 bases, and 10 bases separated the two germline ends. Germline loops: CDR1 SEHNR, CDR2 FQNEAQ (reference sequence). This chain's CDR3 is CASSLSGLAYNEQFF. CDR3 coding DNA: TGTGCCAGCAGCTTAAGCGGGTTGGCCTACAATGAGCAGTTCTTC.

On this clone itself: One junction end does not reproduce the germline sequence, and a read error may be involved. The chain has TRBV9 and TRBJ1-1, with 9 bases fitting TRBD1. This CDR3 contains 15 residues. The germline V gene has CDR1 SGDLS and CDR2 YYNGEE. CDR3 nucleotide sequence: TGTACCAGCAGCCCTGGACAGGGGCGTTACACTGAAGCTTTCTTT. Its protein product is CTSSPGQGRYTEAFF.

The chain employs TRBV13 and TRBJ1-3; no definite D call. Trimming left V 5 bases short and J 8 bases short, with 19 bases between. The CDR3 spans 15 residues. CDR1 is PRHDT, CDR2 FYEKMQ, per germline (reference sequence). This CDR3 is CASSPAERAADTIYF. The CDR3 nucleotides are TGTGCCAGCAGCCCGGCCGAGCGTGCTGCGGACACCATATATTTT.

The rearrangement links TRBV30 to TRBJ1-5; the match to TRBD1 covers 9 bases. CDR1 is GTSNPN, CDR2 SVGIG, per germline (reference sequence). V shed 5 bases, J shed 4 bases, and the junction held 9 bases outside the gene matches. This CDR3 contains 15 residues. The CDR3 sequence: CAWGRGQGPNQPQHF. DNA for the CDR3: TGTGCCTGGGGGAGGGGACAGGGCCCGAATCAGCCCCAGCATTTT.

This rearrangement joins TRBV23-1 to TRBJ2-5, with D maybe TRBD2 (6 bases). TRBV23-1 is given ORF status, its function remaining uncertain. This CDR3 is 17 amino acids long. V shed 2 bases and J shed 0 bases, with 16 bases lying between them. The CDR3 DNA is TGCGCCAGCAGTCAAAAGTTGGGCAGGGAGGACCAAGAGACCCAGTACTTC. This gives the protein CASSQKLGREDQETQYF.

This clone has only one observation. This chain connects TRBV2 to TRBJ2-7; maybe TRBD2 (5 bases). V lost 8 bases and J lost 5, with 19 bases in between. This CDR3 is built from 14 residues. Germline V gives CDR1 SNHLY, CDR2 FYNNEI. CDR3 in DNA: TGTGCCAGCGGACGAGTGGGAGAGTGGCACGAGCAGTACTTC. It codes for CASGRVGEWHEQYF.